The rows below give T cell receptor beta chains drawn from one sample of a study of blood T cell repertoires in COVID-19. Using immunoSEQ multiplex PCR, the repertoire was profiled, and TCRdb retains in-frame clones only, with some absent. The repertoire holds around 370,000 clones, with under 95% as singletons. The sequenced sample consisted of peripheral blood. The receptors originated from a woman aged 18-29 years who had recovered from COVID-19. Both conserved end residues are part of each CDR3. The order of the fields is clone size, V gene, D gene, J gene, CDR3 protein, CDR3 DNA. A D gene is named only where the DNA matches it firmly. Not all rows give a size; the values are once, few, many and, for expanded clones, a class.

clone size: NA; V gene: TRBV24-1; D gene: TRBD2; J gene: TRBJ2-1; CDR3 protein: CATSALAGPTRYEQFF; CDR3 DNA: TGTGCCACCAGTGCCCTAGCGGGACCTACGAGGTATGAGCAGTTCTTC
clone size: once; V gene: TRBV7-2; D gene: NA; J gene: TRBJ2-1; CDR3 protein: CASSLGEYNEQFF; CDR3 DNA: TGTGCCAGCAGCTTAGGGGAGTACAATGAGCAGTTCTTC
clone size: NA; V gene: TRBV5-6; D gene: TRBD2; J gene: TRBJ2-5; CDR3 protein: CASSLLAGGGGETQYF; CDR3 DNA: TGTGCCAGCAGCTTGCTAGCGGGAGGCGGGGGAGAGACCCAGTACTTC
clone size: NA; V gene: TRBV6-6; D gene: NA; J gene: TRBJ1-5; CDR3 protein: CASSLTGHLNQPQHF; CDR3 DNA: TGTGCCAGCAGTTTAACGGGACACCTTAATCAGCCCCAGCATTTT
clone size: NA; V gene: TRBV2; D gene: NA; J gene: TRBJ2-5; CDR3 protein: CASSEGWSGEETQYF; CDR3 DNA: TGTGCCAGCAGTGAAGGCTGGTCGGGTGAAGAGACCCAGTACTTC
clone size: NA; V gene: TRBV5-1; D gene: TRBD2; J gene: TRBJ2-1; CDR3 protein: CASSSRTSGQSSYNEQFF; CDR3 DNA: TGCGCCAGCAGCTCTAGGACTAGCGGGCAGAGCTCCTACAATGAGCAGTTCTTC
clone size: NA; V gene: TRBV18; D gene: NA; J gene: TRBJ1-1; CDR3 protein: CASSPPTGLNTEAFF; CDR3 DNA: TGTGCCAGCTCACCGCCGACAGGCCTGAACACTGAAGCTTTCTTT
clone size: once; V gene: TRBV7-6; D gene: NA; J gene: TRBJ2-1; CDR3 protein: CASSSSRVLYNEQFF; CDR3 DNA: TGTGCCAGCAGCTCGTCCCGGGTTTTATACAATGAGCAGTTCTTC
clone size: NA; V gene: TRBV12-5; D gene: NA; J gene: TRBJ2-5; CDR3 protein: CASGELNTGWETETQYF; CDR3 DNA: TGTGCTAGTGGTGAACTAAATACTGGTTGGGAGACGGAGACCCAGTACTTC
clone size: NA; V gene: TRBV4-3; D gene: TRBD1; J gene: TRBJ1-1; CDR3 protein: CASSHLTGGRAEAFF; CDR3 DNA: TGCGCCAGCAGCCATCTGACAGGGGGTAGGGCTGAAGCTTTCTTT
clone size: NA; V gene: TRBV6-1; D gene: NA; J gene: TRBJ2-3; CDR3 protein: CASSDPAGKGTDTQYF; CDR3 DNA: TGTGCCAGCAGTGACCCGGCGGGGAAGGGCACAGATACGCAGTATTTT
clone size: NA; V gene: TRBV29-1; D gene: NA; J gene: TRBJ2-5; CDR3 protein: CGTRLQETQYF; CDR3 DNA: TGTGGGACTCGCTTACAAGAGACCCAGTACTTC
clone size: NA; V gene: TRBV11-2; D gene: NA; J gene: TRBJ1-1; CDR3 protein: CASSLGLGGNTEAFF; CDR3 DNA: TGTGCCAGCAGCTTAGGTTTGGGGGGGAACACTGAAGCTTTCTTT
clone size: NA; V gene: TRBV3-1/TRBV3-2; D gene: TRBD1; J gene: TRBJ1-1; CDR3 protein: CASRRRTGAMNTEAFF; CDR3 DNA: TGTGCCAGCCGCCGACGAACAGGGGCGATGAACACTGAAGCTTTCTTT
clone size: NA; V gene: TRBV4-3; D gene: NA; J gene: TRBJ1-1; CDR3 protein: CASSLRTVGTEAFF; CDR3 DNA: TGCGCCAGCAGCCTAAGGACAGTCGGGACTGAAGCTTTCTTT
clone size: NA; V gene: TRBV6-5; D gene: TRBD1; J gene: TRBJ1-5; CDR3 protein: CASSSRQGIQPQHF; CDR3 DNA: TGTGCCAGCAGTTCCCGACAGGGGATACAGCCCCAGCATTTT
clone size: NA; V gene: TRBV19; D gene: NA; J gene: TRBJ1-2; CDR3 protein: CASSGPHGFLEGNYGYTF; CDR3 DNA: TGTGCCAGTAGCGGTCCCCACGGGTTCTTGGAGGGGAATTATGGCTACACCTTC
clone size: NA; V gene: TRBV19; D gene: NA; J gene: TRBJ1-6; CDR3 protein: CASSTPGRDNSPLHF; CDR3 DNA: TGTGCCAGTAGTACCCCCGGGAGGGATAATTCACCCCTCCACTTT
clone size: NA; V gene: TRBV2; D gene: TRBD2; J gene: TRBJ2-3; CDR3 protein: CASSFGLAASTDTQYF; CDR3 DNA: TGTGCCAGCAGCTTCGGACTAGCGGCTAGCACAGATACGCAGTATTTT
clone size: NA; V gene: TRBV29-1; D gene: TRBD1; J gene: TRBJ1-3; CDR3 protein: CSVGTGVTGNTIYF; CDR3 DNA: TGCAGCGTCGGGACAGGGGTGACGGGAAACACCATATATTTT
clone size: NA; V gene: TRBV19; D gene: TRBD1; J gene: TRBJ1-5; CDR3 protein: CASSIGGDSTRPQHF; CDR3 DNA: TGTGCCAGTAGTATAGGGGGGGACAGTACGCGGCCCCAGCATTTT
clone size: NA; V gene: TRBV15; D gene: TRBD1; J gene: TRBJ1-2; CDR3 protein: CATSRGPDRVRGYTF; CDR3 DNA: TGTGCCACCAGCAGGGGACCAGACAGGGTGAGGGGCTACACCTTC
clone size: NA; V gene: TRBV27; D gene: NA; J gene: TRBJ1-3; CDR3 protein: CASSLTRAGGNTIYF; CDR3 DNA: TGTGCCAGCAGTTTAACCAGGGCGGGGGGAAACACCATATATTTT
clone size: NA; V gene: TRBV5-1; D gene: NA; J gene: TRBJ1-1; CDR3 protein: CASSFGQGNTEAFF; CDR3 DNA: TGCGCCAGCAGCTTCGGGCAGGGGAACACTGAAGCTTTCTTT
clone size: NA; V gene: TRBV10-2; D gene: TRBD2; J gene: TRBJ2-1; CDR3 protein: CASSSGLAAYNEQFF; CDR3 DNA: TGCGCCAGCAGTTCGGGACTAGCGGCCTACAATGAGCAGTTCTTC
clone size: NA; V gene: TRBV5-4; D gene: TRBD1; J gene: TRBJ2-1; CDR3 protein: CASSTGTGAYNEQFF; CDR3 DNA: TGTGCCAGCAGCACCGGGACAGGGGCCTACAATGAGCAGTTCTTC
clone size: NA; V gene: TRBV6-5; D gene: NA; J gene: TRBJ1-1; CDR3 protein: CASSLRQKNTEAFF; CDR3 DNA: TGTGCCAGCAGTTTAAGACAGAAGAACACTGAAGCTTTCTTT